Included here is one TCR beta chain sequence, with context. The sample originates from a study of PD-L1 blockade in urothelial cancer. Turning to the study itself: Treatment start was followed by blood analysis at 3 weeks (second dose) and again at 6 weeks.

The investigators introduced synthetic TCR analog templates into each PCR as spikes. The data were produced by immunoSEQ multiplex PCR, yet TCRdb's version contains in-frame clones alone and is incomplete. The profile shows approximately 50,000 clones, roughly four fifths of them singletons. Germline V CDR1 and CDR2: SGHRS, YFSETQ. The CDR3 sequence is 13 residues long. Between the trimmed V and J ends, which lost 0 bases and 5 bases, there was a span of 6 bases. Time point given: pretreatment peripheral blood. Patients suffered from locally advanced or metastatic urothelial carcinoma. This receptor was obtained from a middle-aged man with urothelial cancer. The sequencing used PBMCs, collected around atezolizumab (anti-PD-L1) treatment. The genes are TRBV5-1 and TRBJ1-5; D unclear. CDR3 region: CASSLASDQPQHF. CDR3 nucleotides: TGCGCCAGCAGCTTGGCCTCGGATCAGCCCCAGCATTTT.